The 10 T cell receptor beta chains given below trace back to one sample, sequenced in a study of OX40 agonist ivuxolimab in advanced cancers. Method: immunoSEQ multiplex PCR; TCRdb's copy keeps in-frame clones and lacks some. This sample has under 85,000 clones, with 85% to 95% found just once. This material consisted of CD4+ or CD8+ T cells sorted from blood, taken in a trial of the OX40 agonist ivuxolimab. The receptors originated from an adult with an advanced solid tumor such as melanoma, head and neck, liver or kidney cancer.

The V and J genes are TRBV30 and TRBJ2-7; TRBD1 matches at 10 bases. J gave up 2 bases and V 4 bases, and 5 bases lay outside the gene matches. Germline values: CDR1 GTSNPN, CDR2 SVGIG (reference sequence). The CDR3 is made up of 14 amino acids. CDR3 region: CAWNRDRGTYEQYF. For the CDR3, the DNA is TGTGCCTGGAACCGGGACAGGGGAACCTACGAGCAGTACTTC.

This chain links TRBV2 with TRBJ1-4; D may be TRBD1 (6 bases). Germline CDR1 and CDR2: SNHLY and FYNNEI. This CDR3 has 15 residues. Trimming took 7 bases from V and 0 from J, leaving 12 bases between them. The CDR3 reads CASTSDRTTNEKLFF. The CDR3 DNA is TGTGCCAGCACCTCGGACAGAACAACTAATGAAAAACTGTTTTTT.

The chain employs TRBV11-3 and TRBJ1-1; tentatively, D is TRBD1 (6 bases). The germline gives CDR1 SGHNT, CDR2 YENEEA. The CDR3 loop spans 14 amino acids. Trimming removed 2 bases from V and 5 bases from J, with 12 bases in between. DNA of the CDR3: TGTGCCAGCAGCTTATCGGGACAAGGAACTGAAGCTTTCTTT. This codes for CASSLSGQGTEAFF.

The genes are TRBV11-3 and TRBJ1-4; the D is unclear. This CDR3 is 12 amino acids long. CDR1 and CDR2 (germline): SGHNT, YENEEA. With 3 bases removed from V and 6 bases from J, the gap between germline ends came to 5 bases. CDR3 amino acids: CASSFGDEKLFF. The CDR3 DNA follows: TGTGCCAGCAGCTTTGGGGATGAAAAACTGTTTTTT.

The CDR3 DNA follows: TGTGCCAGCAGCCTGGAAGGAGGCTCCTACGAGCAGTACTTC. Protein sequence: CASSLEGGSYEQYF. The chain is built from TRBV4-2 and TRBJ2-7; D perhaps matches TRBD2 (5 bases). CDR3 size: 14 residues. Germline V lookup: CDR1 LGHNA, CDR2 YNFKEQ. With 4 bases removed from V and 0 bases from J, the gap between germline ends came to 10 bases.

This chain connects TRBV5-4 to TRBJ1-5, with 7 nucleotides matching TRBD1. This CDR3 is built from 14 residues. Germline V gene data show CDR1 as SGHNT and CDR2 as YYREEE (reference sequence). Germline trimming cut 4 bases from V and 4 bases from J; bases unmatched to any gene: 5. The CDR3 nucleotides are TGTGCCAGCAGCCGAGACAGGGCGAATCAGCCCCAGCATTTT. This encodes CASSRDRANQPQHF.

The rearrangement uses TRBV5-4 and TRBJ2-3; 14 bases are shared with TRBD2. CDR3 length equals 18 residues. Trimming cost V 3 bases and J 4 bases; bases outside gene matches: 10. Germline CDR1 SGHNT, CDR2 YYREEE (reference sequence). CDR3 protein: CASSWGLAGVKVADTQYF. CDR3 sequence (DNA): TGTGCCAGCAGCTGGGGACTAGCGGGAGTCAAGGTCGCAGATACGCAGTATTTT.

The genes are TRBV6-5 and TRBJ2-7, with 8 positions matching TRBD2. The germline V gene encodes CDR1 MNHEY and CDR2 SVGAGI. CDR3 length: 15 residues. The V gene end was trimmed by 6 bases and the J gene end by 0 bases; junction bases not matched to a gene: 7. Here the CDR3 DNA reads TGTGCCAGCAGAAGACTAGCGCCTAGCTCCTACGAGCAGTACTTC. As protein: CASRRLAPSSYEQYF.

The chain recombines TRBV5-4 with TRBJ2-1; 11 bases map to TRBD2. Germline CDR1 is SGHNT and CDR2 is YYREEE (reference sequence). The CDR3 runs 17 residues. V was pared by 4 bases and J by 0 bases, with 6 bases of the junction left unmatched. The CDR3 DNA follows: TGTGCCAGCAGCAAGGCTAGCGGGGGGAGCTCCTACAATGAGCAGTTCTTC. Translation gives CASSKASGGSSYNEQFF.

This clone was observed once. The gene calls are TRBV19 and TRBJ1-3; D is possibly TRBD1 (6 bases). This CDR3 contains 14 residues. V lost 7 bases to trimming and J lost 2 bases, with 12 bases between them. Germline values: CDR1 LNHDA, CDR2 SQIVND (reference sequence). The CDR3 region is CASTSTGTGNTIYF. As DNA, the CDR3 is TGTGCCAGTACCTCAACAGGGACTGGAAACACCATATATTTT.